This TCR beta chain was retrieved from a study of T cell responses to AZD1222 COVID-19 vaccine (dated by TCRdb to the early 2020s). The study in broad terms: AZD1222 recipients with second doses at about 4 weeks or about 12 weeks were pooled, because spike-specific TCR depth and breadth did not differ between schedules. Trial participants were enrolled into age subgroups of 18-55, 56-69 and 70-plus years, which contained approximately 150, 30 and 60 TCR-sequenced participants, respectively. A total of roughly 240 trial participants underwent TCR sequencing, of whom some 210 received two doses of AZD1222 and around 26 received two doses of the MenACWY control vaccine. What the work shows at the level of the full study, not this receptor alone: The 56-69-year group was small, and its depth increase did not reach significance, likely because of low power. CD4 TCRs associated with the vaccine covered the entire spike protein, and the dominant responses were in regions 160-218 and 743-854. After two AZD1222 doses, spike-specific TCR breadth and depth were significantly higher than at day 0 and than in MenACWY recipients. Participants were mostly white British, with more females than males. The authors suggested clonal diversity may have been underestimated. Nearly half of unique spike-specific TCRs reportedly recognized epitopes outside regions mutated in the B.1.351 and B.1.1.7 variants. Because no day 14 peak-response samples were available, repertoires were characterized only after the peak T cell response. Conclusions about previously exposed vaccinees are limited because only 6 or 7 AZD1222 recipients were SARS-CoV-2 seropositive at baseline.

To note about this clone: The antigen this receptor binds is unknown. Relative to the germline gene, one junction end is altered; a read error may explain this.

The CDR3 regions of human TCRbeta chains were subjected to immunosequencing. Per the original workflow: TCRs in the repertoires were matched against a reference library of SARS-CoV-2-specific TCRs that had been generated with the MIRA antigen-specificity platform. Breadth meant the fraction of unique TCRs that were SARS-CoV-2-associated, whereas depth meant the fraction of total T cells that were SARS-CoV-2-associated. Using the MIRA data, every spike-specific TCR was mapped to the spike region that the TCR reacted to and assigned to either a CD4 or a CD8 class. Log10-transformed breadth and depth values were compared by one-way ANOVA with Sidak's multiple comparisons tests. In TCRdb, the immuneACCESS table is reduced to in-frame sequences with V and J assigned. These tables do not hold every clone; where another copy was compared, an unresolved V gene accounts for under half, and the others remain unexplained. The V and J calls and clone size are taken from that table; D and trimming were inferred from the DNA. For this sample the table gives 150,000 to 200,000 clones, of which roughly 86% were detected only once. Jointly, the top ten make up around 6% of the sample.

In light of the paper, this sample's time point label describes: baseline before first vaccination. The vaccinee samples were drawn from two UK trials, COV001 and COV002, one of which was a single-blind randomized controlled phase 2/3 trial testing AZD1222 (ChAdOx1 nCoV-19) in healthy adults. Trial participant PBMC samples were collected at day 0 and day 28 after the second dose for TCRbeta chain sequencing. The CDR3, cysteine through phenylalanine, is 13 amino acids long. The retained sequence is limited to the CDR3, 39 bases, with the frame set at the first base. CDR1 and CDR2 are drawn from the germline V gene: SQVTM, ANQGSEA.

The sequence is built from TRBV29-1 and TRBJ1-2, and 9 bases in between align with TRBD1. Source: peripheral blood, taken on day 0 of AZD1222 vaccination. The receptor was isolated from an adult in good health. At the DNA level, the sequence is TGCAGCGTTGAAGCCCCGGACAGGGGTACTATCTACTTC. Translation gives CSVEAPDRGTIYF.